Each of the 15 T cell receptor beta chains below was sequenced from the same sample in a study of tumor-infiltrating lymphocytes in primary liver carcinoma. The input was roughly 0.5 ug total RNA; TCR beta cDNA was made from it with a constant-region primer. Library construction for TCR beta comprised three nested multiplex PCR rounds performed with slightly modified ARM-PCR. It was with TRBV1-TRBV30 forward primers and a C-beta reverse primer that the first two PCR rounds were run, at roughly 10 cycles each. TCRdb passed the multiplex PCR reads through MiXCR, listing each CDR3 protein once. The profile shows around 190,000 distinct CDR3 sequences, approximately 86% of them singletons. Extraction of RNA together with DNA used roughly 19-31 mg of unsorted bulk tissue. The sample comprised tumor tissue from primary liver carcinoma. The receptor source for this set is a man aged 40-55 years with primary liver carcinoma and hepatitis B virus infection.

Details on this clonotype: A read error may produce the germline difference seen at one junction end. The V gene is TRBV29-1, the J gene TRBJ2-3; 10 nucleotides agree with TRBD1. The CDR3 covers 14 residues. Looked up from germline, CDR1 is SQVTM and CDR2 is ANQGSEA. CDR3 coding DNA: TGCGGCGTTTCCGGGACAGGGGCGTCAGATTTGCAGTATTTT. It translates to CGVSGTGASDLQYF.

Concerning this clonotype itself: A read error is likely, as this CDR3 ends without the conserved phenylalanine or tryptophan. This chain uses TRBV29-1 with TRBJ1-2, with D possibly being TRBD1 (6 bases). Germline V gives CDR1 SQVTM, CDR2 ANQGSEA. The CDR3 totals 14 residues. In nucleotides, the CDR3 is TGCAGCGTCAAGTTTGGACAGTCGATATATGGTTACACCATC. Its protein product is CSVKFGQSIYGYTI.

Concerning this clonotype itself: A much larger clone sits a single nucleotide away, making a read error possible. CDR3 in DNA: TGTGCCAGCAGTGAAAAGACCCAGTACTTC. This codes for CASSEKTQYF. The rearrangement joins TRBV2 to TRBJ2-5; D uncertain. With 2 bases removed from V and 6 bases from J, the gap between germline ends came to 1 base. The length of the CDR3 is 10 residues. CDR1 is SNHLY, CDR2 FYNNEI, per germline.

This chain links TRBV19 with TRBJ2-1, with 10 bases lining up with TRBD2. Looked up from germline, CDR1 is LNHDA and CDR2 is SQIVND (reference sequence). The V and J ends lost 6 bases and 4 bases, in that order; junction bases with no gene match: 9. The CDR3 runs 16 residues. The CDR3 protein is CASRRQETSGYNEQFF. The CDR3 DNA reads TGTGCCAGTAGACGACAGGAGACTAGCGGGTACAATGAGCAGTTCTTC.

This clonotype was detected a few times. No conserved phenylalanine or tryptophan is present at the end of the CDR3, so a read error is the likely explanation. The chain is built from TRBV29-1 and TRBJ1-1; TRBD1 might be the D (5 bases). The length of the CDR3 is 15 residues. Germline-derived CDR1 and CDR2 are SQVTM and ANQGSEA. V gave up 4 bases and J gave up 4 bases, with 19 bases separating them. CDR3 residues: CSVGPGWGMVTEAFL. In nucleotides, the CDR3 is TGCAGCGTTGGTCCAGGGTGGGGTATGGTCACTGAAGCTTTCCTT.

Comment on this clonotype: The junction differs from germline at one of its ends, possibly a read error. Here the CDR3 DNA reads TGTGTCAGCGCTCCCCCCTACTATGAGCAGTTCTTC. Protein sequence: CVSAPPYYEQFF. The J gene is TRBJ2-1, the V gene TRBV6-1; D gene ambiguous. Per germline, CDR1 MNHNS and CDR2 SASEGT. CDR3 length equals 12 residues.

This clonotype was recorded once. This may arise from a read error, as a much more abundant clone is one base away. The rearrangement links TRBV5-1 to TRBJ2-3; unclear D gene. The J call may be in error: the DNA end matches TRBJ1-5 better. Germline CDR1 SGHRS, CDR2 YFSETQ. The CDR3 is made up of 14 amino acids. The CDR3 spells CASSMDAARDTQHF. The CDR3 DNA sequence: TGCGCCAGCAGCATGGACGCAGCGAGAGATACGCAGCATTTT.

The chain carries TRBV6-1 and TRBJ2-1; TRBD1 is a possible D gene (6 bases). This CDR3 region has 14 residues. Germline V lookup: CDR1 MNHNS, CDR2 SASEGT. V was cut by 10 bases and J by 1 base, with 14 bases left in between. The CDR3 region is CANNAGESYNEQFF. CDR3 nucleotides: TGTGCCAACAATGCAGGGGAATCCTACAATGAGCAGTTCTTC.

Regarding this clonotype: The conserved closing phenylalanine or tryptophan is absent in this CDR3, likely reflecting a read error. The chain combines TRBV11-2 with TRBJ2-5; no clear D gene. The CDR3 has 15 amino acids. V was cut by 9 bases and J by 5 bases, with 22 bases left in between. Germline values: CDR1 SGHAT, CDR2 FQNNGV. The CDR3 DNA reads TGTGCCAGGAGTTTAACCCCCCATGACGGGGAGACCCAGTACCTC. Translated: CARSLTPHDGETQYL.

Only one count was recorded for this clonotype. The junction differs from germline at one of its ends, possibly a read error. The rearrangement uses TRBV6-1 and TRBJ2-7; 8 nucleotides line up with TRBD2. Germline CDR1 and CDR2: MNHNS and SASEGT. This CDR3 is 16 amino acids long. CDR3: CASNLLAGNEAYEQNF. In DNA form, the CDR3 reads TGTGCAAGCAATCTGCTAGCGGGCAACGAAGCCTACGAGCAGAACTTC.

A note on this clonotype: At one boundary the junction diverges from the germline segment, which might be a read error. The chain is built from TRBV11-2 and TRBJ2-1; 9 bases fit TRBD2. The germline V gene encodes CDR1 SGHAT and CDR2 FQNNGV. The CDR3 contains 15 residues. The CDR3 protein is CVSNLGGAGGHEQFF. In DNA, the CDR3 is TGTGTCAGCAACCTGGGAGGAGCGGGAGGTCATGAGCAGTTTTTC.

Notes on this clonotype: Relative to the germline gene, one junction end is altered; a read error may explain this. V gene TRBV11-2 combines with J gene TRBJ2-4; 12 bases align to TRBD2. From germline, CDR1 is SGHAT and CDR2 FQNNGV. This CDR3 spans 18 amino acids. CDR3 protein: CASSSPGLAGIGRNIKYF. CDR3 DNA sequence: TGTGCCAGCAGCTCACCGGGACTAGCGGGTATAGGCAGAAACATTAAGTACTTC.

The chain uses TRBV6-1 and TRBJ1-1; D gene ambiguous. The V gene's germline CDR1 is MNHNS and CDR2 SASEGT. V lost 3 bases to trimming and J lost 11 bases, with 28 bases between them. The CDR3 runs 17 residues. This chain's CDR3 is CASSDPSGDGPMKRAFF. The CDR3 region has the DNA TGTGCCAGCAGTGACCCAAGTGGTGATGGGCCTATGAAGCGCGCTTTCTTT.

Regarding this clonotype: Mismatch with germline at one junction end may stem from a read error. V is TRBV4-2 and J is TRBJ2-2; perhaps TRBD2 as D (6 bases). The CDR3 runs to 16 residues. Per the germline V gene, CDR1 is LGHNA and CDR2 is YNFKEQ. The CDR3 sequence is CASSQDPSENTREPFF. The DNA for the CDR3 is TGTGCCAGCAGCCAAGATCCTAGCGAGAACACCCGGGAGCCGTTTTTT.

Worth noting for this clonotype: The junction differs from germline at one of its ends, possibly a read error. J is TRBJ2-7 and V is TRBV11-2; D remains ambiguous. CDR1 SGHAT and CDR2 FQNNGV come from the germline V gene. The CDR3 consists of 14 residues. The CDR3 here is CARSFNMNSYDQYF. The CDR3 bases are TGTGCCCGCAGCTTTAACATGAACTCCTACGACCAGTACTTC.